Listed below are T cell receptor beta chains from one sample, sequenced in a study of cytomegalovirus exposure and HLA in healthy donors. The assay was immunoSEQ multiplex PCR, and TCRdb's table has in-frame clones only and misses some. The sample lists under 150,000 clones; about 82% were seen once. Specimen: PBMCs. These receptors were taken from a boy aged 5 to 17 in good health and CMV-seronegative. Each CDR3 is given with its conserved first and last residue. The order of the fields is clone size, J gene, V gene, D gene, CDR3 protein, CDR3 DNA. D genes are given only for firm matches. The size entry is marked missing in some rows and otherwise reads once, few, many or a size class.

. TRBJ1-5 TRBV5-1 . CASSPTEGNQPQHF TGCGCCAGCAGCCCGACAGAAGGCAATCAGCCCCAGCATTTT
. TRBJ2-2 TRBV27 TRBD2 CASRKLSGIGNTGELFF TGTGCCAGCAGGAAACTTAGCGGGATCGGGAACACCGGGGAGCTGTTTTTT
. TRBJ2-1 TRBV6-1 . CASSEWAGSYNEQFF TGTGCCAGCAGTGAATGGGCAGGCTCCTACAATGAGCAGTTCTTC
. TRBJ2-3 TRBV30 TRBD2 CAWETGGAGGTDTQYF TGTGCCTGGGAGACGGGGGGTGCGGGGGGAACAGATACGCAGTATTTT
. TRBJ2-3 TRBV2 . CASTYRDTDTQYF TGTGCCAGCACTTACAGGGACACAGATACGCAGTATTTT
. TRBJ2-7 TRBV5-1 . CASKPDRRESEQYF TGCGCCAGCAAACCGGACCGGAGGGAAAGCGAGCAGTACTTC
. TRBJ2-7 TRBV18 TRBD2 CASSKGQRGTYEQYF TGTGCCAGCTCCAAAGGCCAGCGGGGGACCTACGAGCAGTACTTC
. TRBJ2-2 TRBV9 TRBD2 CASSPRVAGVLVTGELFF TGTGCCAGCAGCCCCCGGGTAGCGGGAGTTCTGGTTACCGGGGAGCTGTTTTTT
once TRBJ2-1 TRBV20-1 . CSAVYNEQFF TGCAGTGCCGTATACAATGAGCAGTTCTTC
once TRBJ2-7 TRBV9 TRBD2 CASSARTSGSSYEQYF TGTGCCAGCAGCGCTCGGACTAGCGGGAGTTCCTACGAGCAGTACTTC
. TRBJ2-2 TRBV5-1 TRBD2 CASSFSEREGPNTGELFF TGCGCCAGCAGCTTTAGTGAGCGGGAGGGACCGAACACCGGGGAGCTGTTTTTT
. TRBJ2-1 TRBV6-5 . CATGNNEQFF TGTGCCACCGGGAACAATGAGCAGTTCTTC
. TRBJ2-4 TRBV4-2 . CASSPPRAKNIQYF TGTGCCAGCAGCCCTCCGCGGGCTAAAAACATTCAGTACTTC
. TRBJ1-1 TRBV6-4 . CASSWSGNTEAFF TGTGCCAGCAGTTGGAGCGGGAACACTGAAGCTTTCTTT
. TRBJ2-7 TRBV6-6 . CASRPQGTPYEQYF TGTGCCAGCAGGCCTCAAGGGACACCTTACGAGCAGTACTTC
. TRBJ2-1 TRBV13 . CASSFRQGGYNEQFF TGTGCCAGCAGCTTCCGACAGGGAGGCTACAATGAGCAGTTCTTC
. TRBJ2-7 TRBV14 TRBD2 CASSQVVREGQYF TGTGCCAGCAGCCAGGTTGTCCGGGAGGGGCAGTACTTC
once TRBJ1-2 TRBV6-5 TRBD1 CASTPGTGESYGYTF TGTGCCAGCACTCCCGGGACAGGGGAATCCTATGGCTACACCTTC
. TRBJ1-3 TRBV5-6 . CASSRGTSSGNTIYF TGTGCCAGCAGCCGGGGAACAAGTTCTGGAAACACCATATATTTT
. TRBJ1-5 TRBV7-2 . CASSLGGGGNQPQHF TGTGCCAGCAGCTTAGGCGGGGGGGGCAATCAGCCCCAGCATTTT
. TRBJ1-2 TRBV6-5 . CASSGERRTGYTF TGTGCCAGCAGTGGCGAGAGGAGGACTGGCTACACCTTC
. TRBJ2-3 TRBV7-2 TRBD2 CASSLYSGGFRTDTQYF TGTGCCAGCAGCTTATACTCGGGAGGTTTCCGCACAGATACGCAGTATTTT
. TRBJ2-2 TRBV10-3 . CALKREYTGELFF TGTGCCCTAAAGAGGGAGTACACCGGGGAGCTGTTTTTT
. TRBJ2-5 TRBV7-7 TRBD2 CASSLGTSGETQYF TGTGCCAGCAGCTTAGGGACTAGCGGGGAGACCCAGTACTTC
. TRBJ1-1 TRBV27 . CASGKGIRTEAFF TGTGCCAGCGGTAAGGGGATTCGGACTGAAGCTTTCTTT
once TRBJ2-7 TRBV5-6 . CASSLNRITYEQYF TGTGCCAGCAGCTTGAACAGGATCACCTACGAGCAGTACTTC
. TRBJ2-7 TRBV5-1 . CASSFQTGSYEQYF TGCGCCAGCAGCTTTCAAACGGGGAGCTACGAGCAGTACTTC
. TRBJ2-3 TRBV4-2 TRBD2 CASSQASGSPDTQYF TGTGCCAGCAGCCAAGCTAGCGGGAGCCCAGATACGCAGTATTTT
. TRBJ1-1 TRBV5-1 TRBD1 CASSRDRGGTEAFF TGCGCCAGCAGCCGGGACAGGGGGGGCACTGAAGCTTTCTTT
. TRBJ1-1 TRBV9 TRBD1 CASSSETGGRITEAFF TGTGCCAGCAGCTCTGAGACAGGGGGTAGAATCACTGAAGCTTTCTTT
. TRBJ1-3 TRBV25-1 . CASRAAAGNTIYF TGTGCCAGCAGGGCGGCGGCTGGAAACACCATATATTTT
. TRBJ2-3 TRBV4-2 TRBD2 CASSEDSGPFTDTQYF TGTGCCAGCAGCGAGGATAGCGGGCCCTTCACAGATACGCAGTATTTT
. TRBJ2-7 TRBV5-6 TRBD2 CASSGTSAYEQYF TGTGCCAGCAGCGGGACTAGCGCTTACGAGCAGTACTTC
. TRBJ2-5 TRBV13 . CASSLRAETQYF TGTGCCAGCAGCTTACGAGCTGAGACCCAGTACTTC
. TRBJ1-1 TRBV7-2 TRBD1 CASSLTQGSTEAFF TGTGCCAGCAGCTTAACACAGGGGAGCACTGAAGCTTTCTTT
. TRBJ1-1 TRBV5-1 TRBD1 CASSWGQLMNTEAFF TGCGCCAGCAGCTGGGGACAGCTAATGAACACTGAAGCTTTCTTT
. TRBJ2-5 TRBV11-3 TRBD1 CASSLGTGGRETQYF TGTGCCAGCAGCTTAGGGACAGGGGGTCGGGAGACCCAGTACTTC
. TRBJ2-5 TRBV27 . CASRQTGLQETQYF TGTGCCAGCAGGCAAACAGGTCTCCAAGAGACCCAGTACTTC
. TRBJ2-5 TRBV14 . CASSQSGRRETQYF TGTGCCAGCAGCCAAAGCGGCCGGCGAGAGACCCAGTACTTC
. TRBJ2-5 TRBV4-1 TRBD1 CASSQGTEPQETQYF TGCGCCAGCAGCCAGGGGACAGAGCCTCAAGAGACCCAGTACTTC
. TRBJ2-3 TRBV6-5 TRBD1 CASRNSGGALDTQYF TGTGCCAGCCGTAATTCAGGGGGCGCTTTGGATACGCAGTATTTT
. TRBJ2-7 TRBV10-3 TRBD2 CAISDILSGSHYEQYF TGTGCCATCAGTGACATTCTTAGCGGGAGTCACTACGAGCAGTACTTC
few TRBJ2-1 TRBV25-1 . CASSDSSYNEQFF TGTGCCAGCAGTGACAGCTCCTACAATGAGCAGTTCTTC
once TRBJ2-7 TRBV6-6 TRBD2 CASSYSEVAGGYEQYF TGTGCCAGCAGTTACTCGGAGGTAGCGGGAGGCTACGAGCAGTACTTC
. TRBJ2-5 TRBV19 TRBD1 CASSIVGGTGWRETQYF TGTGCCAGTAGTATAGTAGGCGGGACAGGGTGGCGGGAGACCCAGTACTTC
. TRBJ2-4 TRBV25-1 TRBD2 CASSETSGHNIQYF TGTGCCAGCAGTGAGACTAGCGGGCACAACATTCAGTACTTC
. TRBJ1-5 TRBV30 . CAWSVATGFLNQPQHF TGTGCCTGGAGTGTAGCAACAGGGTTCCTTAATCAGCCCCAGCATTTT
. TRBJ2-5 TRBV5-1 TRBD1 CASSLARQGGETQYF TGCGCCAGCAGCTTGGCCCGACAGGGCGGAGAGACCCAGTACTTC
. TRBJ2-1 TRBV15 . CATSREPSGEQFF TGTGCCACCAGCAGAGAACCCAGTGGTGAGCAGTTCTTC
. TRBJ2-1 TRBV7-3 TRBD2 CASSLAGGIQNEQFF TGTGCCAGCAGCTTAGCGGGAGGGATTCAGAATGAGCAGTTCTTC
. TRBJ2-6 TRBV29-1 TRBD1 CSIGTGASGANVLTF TGCAGCATCGGGACAGGGGCATCTGGGGCCAACGTCCTGACTTTC
. TRBJ2-3 TRBV15 TRBD2 CATSKVAGAPDTQYF TGTGCCACCAGCAAAGTAGCGGGAGCCCCAGATACGCAGTATTTT
. TRBJ2-7 TRBV30 TRBD1 CAWSGSRDSPYEQYF TGTGCCTGGAGTGGGAGCCGGGACAGCCCCTACGAGCAGTACTTC
. TRBJ1-1 TRBV5-1 . CASRFQREAANTEAFF TGCGCCAGCAGATTTCAGAGGGAGGCGGCTAACACTGAAGCTTTCTTT
once TRBJ2-1 TRBV5-1 TRBD2 CASSFLAGGRFNEQFF TGCGCCAGCAGCTTTCTAGCGGGAGGGCGTTTCAATGAGCAGTTCTTC
. TRBJ1-2 TRBV11-3 TRBD1 CASSGRQGSNYGYTF TGTGCCAGCAGCGGTCGACAGGGTTCTAACTATGGCTACACCTTC
. TRBJ1-2 TRBV4-2 . CASSQAGGEVDGYTF TGTGCCAGCAGCCAAGCTGGGGGGGAGGTCGATGGCTACACCTTC